Listed below are T cell receptor beta chains from one sample, sequenced in a study of beta chain features in type 1 diabetes. The data were produced by immunoSEQ multiplex PCR, yet TCRdb's version contains in-frame clones alone and is incomplete. The table shows about 320,000 clones, with 12% to 15% occurring only once. The sample was central memory CD4+ T cells from blood. These receptor sequences come from a man aged 30 to 45 in good health. Both conserved end residues are part of each CDR3. The D gene is left open where the match is weak. Clone size appears in some rows only: once, few, many, or a class for an expanded clone.

clone_size,d_call,j_call,v_call,cdr3_nt,cdr3_aa
many,TRBD2,TRBJ2-1,TRBV14,TGTGCCAGCAGCCTTCGAACTAGCGGGACCTACAATGAGCAGTTCTTC,CASSLRTSGTYNEQFF
few,NA,TRBJ1-6,TRBV7-2,TGTGCCAGCAGCTCCATTCGGGTGCCCCTCCACTTT,CASSSIRVPLHF
NA,NA,TRBJ1-1,TRBV6-1,TGTGCCAGCAGTGACAGGACAGCTAACACTGAAGCTTTCTTT,CASSDRTANTEAFF
NA,NA,TRBJ1-2,TRBV5-6,TGTGCCAGCAGCTTAGGAGGGCGGTATGGCTACACCTTC,CASSLGGRYGYTF
few,TRBD1,TRBJ2-2,TRBV19,TGTGCCAGTATGAGGACAGGGTCTACCGGGGAGCTGTTTTTT,CASMRTGSTGELFF
NA,NA,TRBJ1-2,TRBV6-5,TGTGCCAGCAGTTCGCAGGGTCCAGGGGGCTACACCTTC,CASSSQGPGGYTF
NA,TRBD1,TRBJ2-2,TRBV7-9,TGTGCCAGCGGGACAGGGGACGCGAACACCGGGGAGCTGTTTTTT,CASGTGDANTGELFF
NA,TRBD1,TRBJ1-2,TRBV29-1,TGCAGCGTTGATGGCAAGGGGGCGTCTTGGAGTGGCTACACCTTC,CSVDGKGASWSGYTF
few,TRBD2,TRBJ2-1,TRBV19,TGTGCCAGTAGTACCCGGGGACTAGCGGGAGAGCCGCTGGTCTTC,CASSTRGLAGEPLVF
many,TRBD1,TRBJ2-3,TRBV11-2,TGTGCCAGCAGCGGCAACAGGGGGCGGGGGACGCAGTATTTT,CASSGNRGRGTQYF
few,NA,TRBJ2-1,TRBV10-3,TGTGCCAGCAGTTTTAGGCGGGCTTTCTACGACAATGAGCAGTTCTTC,CASSFRRAFYDNEQFF
NA,NA,TRBJ1-4,TRBV2,TGTGCCAGCAGGGCACGGCGGAATGAAAAACTGTTTTTT,CASRARRNEKLFF
few,NA,TRBJ1-2,TRBV19,TGTGCCAGTAGTATCCGGCAGGACGCGTATGGCTACACCTTC,CASSIRQDAYGYTF
few,NA,TRBJ1-5,TRBV30,TGTGCCTGGAGTCCGGGCAATCAGCCCCAGCATTTT,CAWSPGNQPQHF
NA,NA,TRBJ2-5,TRBV6-5,TGTGCCAGCAGTTACTCGAACACAGGGAGAGAGACCCAGTACTTC,CASSYSNTGRETQYF
NA,NA,TRBJ2-3,TRBV5-1,TGCGCCAGCAGTTTAGCCGGGACACCAAGCACAGATACGCAGTATTTT,CASSLAGTPSTDTQYF
NA,TRBD1,TRBJ2-5,TRBV6-6,TGTGCCAGCAGACCAATTAGGACAGGCGAAAAGACCCAGTACTTC,CASRPIRTGEKTQYF
NA,TRBD1,TRBJ1-3,TRBV5-1,TGCGCCAGCAGCCCCGGCGGGACAGGAGGAAACACCATATATTTT,CASSPGGTGGNTIYF
few,NA,TRBJ1-1,TRBV6-1,TGTGCCAGCAGTGGGCGTCGGGTAAACACTGAAGCTTTCTTT,CASSGRRVNTEAFF
few,NA,TRBJ1-5,TRBV10-3,TGTGCCATCAGTGGGGCAGGGGATAGCAATCAGCCCCAGCATTTT,CAISGAGDSNQPQHF
NA,NA,TRBJ1-1,TRBV11-3,TGTGCCAGCAGCTTAGTCATCAGTAACACTGAAGCTTTCTTT,CASSLVISNTEAFF
many,NA,TRBJ1-5,TRBV7-2,TGTGCCAGCAGCAATGAACCTGACCAGCCCCAGCATTTT,CASSNEPDQPQHF
NA,NA,TRBJ2-2,TRBV7-9,NA,CASASGAGTTPGSCFF
few,NA,TRBJ1-3,TRBV18,TGTGCCAGCTCACCGACAGCGGACGGCATATATTTT,CASSPTADGIYF
NA,TRBD2,TRBJ2-5,TRBV10-1,TGCGCCAGCAGCAGCGGGGGCCCTCAAGAGACCCAGTACTTC,CASSSGGPQETQYF
few,NA,TRBJ2-2,TRBV4-1,TGCGCCAGCAGCCAAGATCAGGGAATCGGGGAGCTGTTTTTT,CASSQDQGIGELFF
few,NA,TRBJ1-1,TRBV18,TGTGCCAGCAGCCAAGTGGAGACGAGCACTGAAGCTTTCTTT,CASSQVETSTEAFF
few,NA,TRBJ2-3,TRBV19,TGTGCCAGTAGCCTCGGGCTACCTACAGATACGCAGTATTTT,CASSLGLPTDTQYF
few,NA,TRBJ2-6,TRBV6-6,TGTGCCATCAGTGCCGTTGGGGATCCTGGGGCCAACGTCCTGACTTTC,CAISAVGDPGANVLTF
NA,NA,TRBJ1-2,TRBV6-5,TGTGCCAGCAGCCCCTACATTGAGAGGGGGTATGGCTACACCTTC,CASSPYIERGYGYTF
NA,NA,TRBJ2-3,TRBV14,TGTGCCAGCAGCCAGCTAGGACAGACTAGCACAGATACGCAGTATTTT,CASSQLGQTSTDTQYF
NA,NA,TRBJ1-4,TRBV5-1,TGCGCCAGCAGCTTGGTTTCAGATGAAAAACTGTTTTTT,CASSLVSDEKLFF
NA,NA,TRBJ1-1,TRBV19,TGTGCCAGTAGTCAGACAGCCATGAACACTGAAGCTTTCTTT,CASSQTAMNTEAFF
few,NA,TRBJ1-3,TRBV7-2,TGTGCCAGCAGCCATAGGGCAGGGCTTGGAAACACCATATATTTT,CASSHRAGLGNTIYF
NA,NA,TRBJ2-5,TRBV6-5,TGTGCCAGCAGTTACTCGGTGTCAGACCAAGAGACCCAGTACTTC,CASSYSVSDQETQYF
few,NA,TRBJ1-4,TRBV15,TGTGCCACCAGCCCGCGGGGCAGACAACTGTTTTTT,CATSPRGRQLFF
few,TRBD2,TRBJ2-2,TRBV6-6,TGTGCCAGTACGCTAGCGGGGACCGGGGAGCTGTTTTTT,CASTLAGTGELFF